The source of this T cell receptor beta chain is a study of T-cell memory formation after mild COVID-19. Deletions cut 3 bases from V and 5 bases from J, with 13 bases between. This CDR3 is 13 amino acids long. Germline-derived CDR1 and CDR2 are GTSNPN and SVGIG (reference sequence). Comment on this clonotype: Its antigen is unidentified.

MiXCR, applied by TCRdb to the 5' RACE reads, yields one record per CDR3 protein. The sample lists a few hundred thousand distinct CDR3 sequences; around a fifth were seen once. Study observations and caveats: CD4+ contracting clones were found mainly in CM and EM, and CD8+ ones in EMRA.

The clonotype comes from a man younger than 30 who had mild COVID-19 (a few samples of this study predate the infection). Cell type and time point are not known. The genes are TRBV30 and TRBJ1-1, with D hard to call. Sequencing was done on a sample of PBMCs or a T cell subset sorted from them (not recorded which). This CDR3 is CAWSPPAPTEAFF. The CDR3 bases are TGTGCCTGGAGCCCCCCCGCACCGACTGAAGCTTTCTTT.